These 14 T cell receptor beta chains were all obtained from the same sample, sequenced in a study of cytomegalovirus exposure and HLA in healthy donors. Profiled with immunoSEQ multiplex PCR; TCRdb holds only in-frame clones, not every one. The sample lists 220,000 or so clones, approximately 88% seen once, with around 15% in the top ten. Sequenced input: PBMCs. Source of these receptors: a woman younger than 45 in good health and CMV-seropositive.

A remark on this clone: One end of the junction varies from germline; a read error may be responsible. This sequence joins TRBV4-2 and TRBJ1-4; D is perhaps TRBD1 (6 bases). The CDR3 has 17 amino acids. Germline V gives CDR1 LGHNA, CDR2 YNFKEQ. CDR3 amino acids: CASSQVVWGASNEKLFF. Written as DNA, the CDR3 is TGTGCCAGCAGTCAAGTGGTATGGGGGGCGTCTAATGAAAAACTGTTTTTT.

The chain is built from TRBV30 and TRBJ2-1; 8 bases fit TRBD2. The CDR3 loop spans 17 amino acids. Germline assignment: CDR1 GTSNPN and CDR2 SVGIG (reference sequence). Trimming cost V 5 bases and J 7 bases; bases outside gene matches: 19. The CDR3 bases are TGTGCCTGGTCCTGGCTTGGTGGAACCACTAGCGGTAATGAGCAGTTCTTC. Residues: CAWSWLGGTTSGNEQFF.

This clone was counted only a few times. The chain combines TRBV6-4 with TRBJ2-1; TRBD2 is a possible D gene (5 bases). The germline gives CDR1 MRHNA, CDR2 SNTAGT. V gave up 2 bases and J gave up 4 bases, with 6 bases separating them. The CDR3 has 13 amino acids. CDR3 sequence: CASSDGSYNEQFF. The CDR3 region has the DNA TGTGCCAGCAGTGACGGGAGTTACAATGAGCAGTTCTTC.

This chain uses TRBV7-3 with TRBJ2-5, with 13 positions matching TRBD2. This CDR3 region has 15 residues. CDR1 and CDR2 (germline): SGHTA, FQGTGA. V lost 4 bases to trimming and J lost 2 bases; unmatched junction nucleotides: 1. In DNA, the CDR3 is TGTGCCAGCAGCTCGGGACTAGCGGGGCAAGAGACCCAGTACTTC. Encoded protein: CASSSGLAGQETQYF. The variable domain in full, with the rest retrieved from reference TRBV7-3 and TRBJ2-5, is GAGVSQTPSNKVTEKGKYVELRCDPISGHTALYWYRQSLGQGPEFLIYFQGTGAADDSGLPNDRFFAVRPEGSVSTLKIQRTERGDSAVYLCASSSGLAGQETQYFGPGTRLLVL.

This chain links TRBV18 with TRBJ2-5, with 10 bases lining up with TRBD2. CDR3 length: 16 amino acids. Per the germline V gene, CDR1 is KGHSH and CDR2 is LQKENI. The V and J ends lost 3 bases and 4 bases, in that order; junction bases with no gene match: 8. CDR3 region: CASSPLSGRIGETQYF. The DNA for the CDR3 is TGTGCCAGCTCACCCCTTAGCGGGAGGATAGGAGAGACCCAGTACTTC.

DNA of the CDR3: TGTGCCAGCAGCTCCACCCGAGCAGCACAAGAGACCCAGTACTTC. This gives the protein CASSSTRAAQETQYF. V and J are TRBV7-2 and TRBJ2-5; D remains unclear. There are 15 residues in the CDR3. Germline V CDR1 and CDR2: SGHTA, FQGNSA. V lost 4 bases and J 2 bases, leaving 14 bases between the germline ends.

J is TRBJ2-1 and V is TRBV11-2; possibly TRBD1 or TRBD2 for D (5 bases each). CDR1 is SGHAT and CDR2 is FQNNGV in the germline V gene. V lost 5 bases and J 7 bases, leaving 12 bases between the germline ends. The CDR3 extends over 13 amino acids. The CDR3 region is CASSPSWGNEQFF. DNA of the CDR3: TGTGCCAGCAGCCCAAGCTGGGGGAATGAGCAGTTCTTC.

The chain is built from TRBV13 and TRBJ2-1; no clear D. The CDR3 has 14 amino acids. Deletions cut 4 bases from V and 8 bases from J, with 15 bases between. Germline CDR1 reads PRHDT; CDR2 reads FYEKMQ (reference sequence). CDR3 amino acids: CASSYAEARYEQFF. The DNA for the CDR3 is TGTGCCAGCAGCTACGCGGAAGCGAGGTATGAGCAGTTCTTC.

V and J are TRBV5-8 and TRBJ1-1; D uncertain. The germline CDR1 and CDR2 sequences are SGHTS and YDEGEE. Trimming pared 4 bases from V and 11 bases from J, leaving 9 bases between. The CDR3 runs 10 residues. The CDR3 coding sequence is TGTGCCAGCAGCCCCCGGGCGGCTTTCTTT. Its protein product is CASSPRAAFF.

This clone was seen at least ten times. V is TRBV19 and J is TRBJ2-7; perhaps TRBD1 as D (5 bases). Trimming removed 7 bases from V and 2 bases from J, with 15 bases in between. Germline CDR1 LNHDA, CDR2 SQIVND (reference sequence). This CDR3 has 14 amino acids. As DNA, the CDR3 is TGTGCCAGTAAGGACGCCCTAGGGGCCTACGAGCAGTACTTC. Translated: CASKDALGAYEQYF.

The sample holds a few counts of this clone. The rearrangement joins TRBV2 to TRBJ1-2, with a tentative D call TRBD1 (5 bases). This CDR3 is 15 amino acids long. With 5 bases removed from V and 8 bases from J, the gap between germline ends came to 21 bases. Germline loops: CDR1 SNHLY, CDR2 FYNNEI. The CDR3 is CASSPSGVGPGGYTF. The CDR3 nucleotides are TGTGCCAGCAGTCCGAGTGGAGTGGGGCCAGGGGGCTACACCTTC. The whole variable domain, remainder taken from reference TRBV2 and TRBJ1-2, is EPEVTQTPSHQVTQMGQEVILRCVPISNHLYFYWYRQILGQKVEFLVSFYNNEISEKSEIFDDQFSVERPDGSNFTLKIRSTKLEDSAMYFCASSPSGVGPGGYTFGSGTRLTVV.

This chain uses TRBV27 with TRBJ1-5; 9 bases map to TRBD1. V was pared by 2 bases and J by 3 bases, with 14 bases of the junction left unmatched. Germline CDR1 is MNHEY and CDR2 is SMNVEV (reference sequence). This CDR3 spans 19 amino acids. CDR3 sequence reads: CASSLRFYLDRGHNQPQHF. CDR3 nucleotides: TGTGCCAGCAGTTTACGCTTTTATTTGGACAGGGGACACAATCAGCCCCAGCATTTT.

The chain recombines TRBV30 with TRBJ1-2; D remains ambiguous. This CDR3 contains 14 residues. V was clipped by 0 bases and J by 6 bases, with 14 bases between them. Germline values: CDR1 GTSNPN, CDR2 SVGIG (reference sequence). CDR3 amino acids: CAWSVLSPGNGYTF. The DNA for the CDR3 is TGTGCCTGGAGTGTACTAAGTCCTGGGAATGGCTACACCTTC.

The V call is TRBV14, the J call TRBJ2-7, with D tentatively TRBD2 (5 bases). CDR1 and CDR2 from the germline V gene are SGHDN and FVKESK. The CDR3 contains 14 residues. Trimming removed 1 base from V and 5 bases from J, with 12 bases in between. As DNA, the CDR3 is TGTGCCAGCAGCCAAGTCTGGCTGGAGGACGAGCAGTACTTC. This translates into CASSQVWLEDEQYF.